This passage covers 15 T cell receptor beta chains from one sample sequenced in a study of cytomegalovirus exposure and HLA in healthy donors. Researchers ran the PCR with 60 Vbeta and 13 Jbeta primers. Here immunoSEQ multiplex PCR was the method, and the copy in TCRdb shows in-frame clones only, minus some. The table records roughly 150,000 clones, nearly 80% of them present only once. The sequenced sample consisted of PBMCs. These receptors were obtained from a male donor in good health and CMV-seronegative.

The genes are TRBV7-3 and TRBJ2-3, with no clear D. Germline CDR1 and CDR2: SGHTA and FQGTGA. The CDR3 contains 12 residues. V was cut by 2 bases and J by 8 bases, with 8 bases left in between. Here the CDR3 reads CASSLGLGTQYF. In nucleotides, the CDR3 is TGTGCCAGCAGCTTAGGGCTGGGTACGCAGTATTTT.

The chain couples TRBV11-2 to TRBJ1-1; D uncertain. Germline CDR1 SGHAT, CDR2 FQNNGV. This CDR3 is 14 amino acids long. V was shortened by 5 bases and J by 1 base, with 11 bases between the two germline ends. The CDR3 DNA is TGTGCCAGCAGCCCCGCCCAGTCGAACACTGAAGCTTTCTTT. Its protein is CASSPAQSNTEAFF.

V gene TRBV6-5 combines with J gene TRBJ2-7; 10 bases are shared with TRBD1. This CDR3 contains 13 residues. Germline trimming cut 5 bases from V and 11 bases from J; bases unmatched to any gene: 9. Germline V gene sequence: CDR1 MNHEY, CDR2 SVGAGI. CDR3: CASSPPGQGKKYF. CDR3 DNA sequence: TGTGCCAGCAGTCCCCCGGGACAGGGGAAGAAGTACTTC.

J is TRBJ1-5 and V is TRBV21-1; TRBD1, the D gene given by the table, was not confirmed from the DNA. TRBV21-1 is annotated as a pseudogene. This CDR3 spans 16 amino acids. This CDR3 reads CASRGAGKYSNQPQHF. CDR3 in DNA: TGTGCCAGCAGGGGGGCAGGGAAATATAGCAATCAGCCCCAGCATTTT.

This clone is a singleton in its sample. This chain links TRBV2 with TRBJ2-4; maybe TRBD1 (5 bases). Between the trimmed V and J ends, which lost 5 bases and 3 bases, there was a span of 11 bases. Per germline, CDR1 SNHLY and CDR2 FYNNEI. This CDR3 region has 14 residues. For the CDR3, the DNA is TGTGCCAGCAGTCCTCCTCAGGGCAAAAACATTCAGTACTTC. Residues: CASSPPQGKNIQYF.

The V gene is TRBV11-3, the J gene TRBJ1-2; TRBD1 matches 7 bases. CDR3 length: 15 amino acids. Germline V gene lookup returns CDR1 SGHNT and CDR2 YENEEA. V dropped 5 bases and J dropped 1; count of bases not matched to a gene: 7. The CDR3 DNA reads TGTGCCAGCAGCGACCGGGACAGACTTAACTATGGCTACACCTTC. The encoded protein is CASSDRDRLNYGYTF. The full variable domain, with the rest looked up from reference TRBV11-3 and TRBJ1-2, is EAGVVQSPRYKIIEKKQPVAFWCNPISGHNTLYWYLQNLGQGPELLIRYENEEAVDDSQLPKDRFSAERLKGVDSTLKIQPAELGDSAVYLCASSDRDRLNYGYTFGSGTRLTVV.

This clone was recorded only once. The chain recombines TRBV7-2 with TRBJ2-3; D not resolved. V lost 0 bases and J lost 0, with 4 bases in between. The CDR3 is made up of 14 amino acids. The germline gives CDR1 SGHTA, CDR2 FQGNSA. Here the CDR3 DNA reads TGTGCCAGCAGCTTAGCTCAGAGCACAGATACGCAGTATTTT. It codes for CASSLAQSTDTQYF.

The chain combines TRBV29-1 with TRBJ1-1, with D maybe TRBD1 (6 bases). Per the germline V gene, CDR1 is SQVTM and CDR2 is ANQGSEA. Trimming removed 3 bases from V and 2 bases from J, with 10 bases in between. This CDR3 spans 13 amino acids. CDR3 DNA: TGCAGCGTTGACACAGGGCTCAACACTGAAGCTTTCTTT. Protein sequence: CSVDTGLNTEAFF.

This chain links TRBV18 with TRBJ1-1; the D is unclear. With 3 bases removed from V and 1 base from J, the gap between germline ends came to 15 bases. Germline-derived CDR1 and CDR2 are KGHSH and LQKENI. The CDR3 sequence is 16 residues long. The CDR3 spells CASSPAEGKKNTEAFF. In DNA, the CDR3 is TGTGCCAGCTCACCGGCGGAGGGCAAGAAGAACACTGAAGCTTTCTTT.

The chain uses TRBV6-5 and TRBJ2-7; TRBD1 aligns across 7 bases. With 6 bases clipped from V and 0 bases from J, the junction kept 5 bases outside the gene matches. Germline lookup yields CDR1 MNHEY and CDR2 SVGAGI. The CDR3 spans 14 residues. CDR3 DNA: TGTGCCAGCAGCCTGGGACAGCTCTCCTACGAGCAGTACTTC. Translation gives CASSLGQLSYEQYF.

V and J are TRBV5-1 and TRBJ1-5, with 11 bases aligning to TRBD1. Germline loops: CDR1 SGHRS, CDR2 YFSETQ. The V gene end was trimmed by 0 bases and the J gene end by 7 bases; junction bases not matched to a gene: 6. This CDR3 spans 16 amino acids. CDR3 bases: TGCGCCAGCAGCTTGGGGACAGGGGGCTTGGGGCAGCCCCAGCATTTT. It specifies CASSLGTGGLGQPQHF. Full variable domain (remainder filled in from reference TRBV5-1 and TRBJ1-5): KAGVTQTPRYLIKTRGQQVTLSCSPISGHRSVSWYQQTPGQGLQFLFEYFSETQRNKGNFPGRFSGRQFSNSRSEMNVSTLELGDSALYLCASSLGTGGLGQPQHFGDGTRLSIL.

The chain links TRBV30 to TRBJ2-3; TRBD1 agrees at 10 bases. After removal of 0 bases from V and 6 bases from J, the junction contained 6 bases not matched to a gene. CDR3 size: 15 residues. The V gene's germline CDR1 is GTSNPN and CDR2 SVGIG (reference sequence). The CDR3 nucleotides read TGTGCCTGGAGTGTGTCCTGGGGACAGGGGGATACGCAGTATTTT. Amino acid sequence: CAWSVSWGQGDTQYF.

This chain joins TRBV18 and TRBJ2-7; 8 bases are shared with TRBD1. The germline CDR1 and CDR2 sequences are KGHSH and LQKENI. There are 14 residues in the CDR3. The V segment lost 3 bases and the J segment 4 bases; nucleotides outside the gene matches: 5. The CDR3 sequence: CASSPDRERYEQYF. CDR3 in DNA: TGTGCCAGCTCACCGGACAGGGAGAGATACGAGCAGTACTTC.

DNA of the CDR3: TGTGCCAGCAGGATAGGGAGCGGGGGTACCTACAATGAGCAGTTCTTC. This translates into CASRIGSGGTYNEQFF. The J gene is TRBJ2-1, the V gene TRBV11-1, with 8 bases matching TRBD2. CDR3 length: 16 amino acids. J lost 2 bases, V lost 6 bases, and 9 bases had no gene match. Germline V lookup: CDR1 SGHAT, CDR2 FQDESV (reference sequence).

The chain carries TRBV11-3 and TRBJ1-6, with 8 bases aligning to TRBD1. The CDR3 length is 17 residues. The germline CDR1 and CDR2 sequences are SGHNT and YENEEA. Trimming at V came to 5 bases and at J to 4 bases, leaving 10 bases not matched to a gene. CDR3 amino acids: CASSDRTGGRYNSPLHF. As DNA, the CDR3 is TGTGCCAGCAGCGATCGAACAGGGGGAAGATATAATTCACCCCTCCACTTT.